Listed below are T cell receptor beta chains from one sample, sequenced in a study of blood T cells in healthy people across ages. MiXCR, run by TCRdb on the 5' RACE reads, gives a single entry per CDR3 protein. Here the sample spans approximately 780,000 distinct CDR3 sequences, 20% to 30% being singletons. The same data also went into a second study, on T cells of mothers and their children.

The sample was blood. All receptors come from a boy younger than 18 in good health. The conserved cysteine and the conserved F or W are not part of the CDR3 here.

12 TRBJ2-7 TRBV28 ASRLRGGSYEQY
10 TRBJ2-6 TRBV30 AWSSGANVLT
13 TRBJ2-1 TRBV18 ASSQNGQLVDEQF
13 TRBJ2-7 TRBV4-1 ASSQPRDRMDEQY
14 TRBJ1-1 TRBV3-1 ASTPDRPSWNTEAF
12 TRBJ1-1 TRBV7-3 ASSAAGGPTEAF
9 TRBJ2-5 TRBV29-1 SVGLAETQY
13 TRBJ2-3 TRBV20-1 SARGDRPGRLSQY
14 TRBJ2-3 TRBV5-1 ASSLGEAGRTDTQY
12 TRBJ2-5 TRBV29-1 SVGSADSQETQY
14 TRBJ2-7 TRBV6-2/TRBV6-3 ASSYSARRNSYEQY
12 TRBJ2-5 TRBV12-5 ASRLAGQQETQY
11 TRBJ1-4 TRBV6-5 ASSSPLNEKLF
13 . TRBV19 ASSIGTQRYNEQF
11 TRBJ2-1 TRBV7-3 ASSRTGLDEQF
8 TRBJ2-3 TRBV7-9 ASRVDTQY
10 TRBJ2-1 TRBV5-1 ASRDSSNEQF
13 TRBJ2-7 TRBV11-2 ASSLRLAGVDEQY
10 . TRBV5-1 ASSPSNYEQY
12 TRBJ2-7 TRBV20-1 SAKQGAGGYEQY
13 TRBJ2-3 TRBV20-1 SATRQQTSTDTQY
16 TRBJ1-6 TRBV7-6 ASSLLGVAGTVGSPLH
13 TRBJ2-5 TRBV7-8 ASSFSRGSQETQY
11 TRBJ1-4 TRBV20-1 SALDSLNEKLF
14 TRBJ2-1 TRBV7-9 ASSLATLSSYNEQF
13 TRBJ1-4 TRBV6-5 ASSSLTVGEEKLF
12 TRBJ2-7 TRBV20-1 SALRDLSPRWQY
12 TRBJ2-3 TRBV30 AWSRLAAGDTQY
11 TRBJ1-1 TRBV7-9 ASSLYMNTEAF
12 TRBJ1-1 TRBV10-1 ASRPGGLNTEAF
15 TRBJ2-1 TRBV4-1 ASSQPPGTSGKNEQF
10 TRBJ1-2 TRBV29-1 SVDRLRGGYT
15 TRBJ1-3 TRBV2 ASSDRGSVDSGNTIY
10 . TRBV6-2/TRBV6-3 ASSPRIDEQY
12 TRBJ2-1 TRBV20-1 SAIQGGGGNEQF
12 TRBJ2-5 TRBV14 ASSKTSGQETQY
16 TRBJ2-3 TRBV3-1 ASSHFRGSSGIEDTQY
13 TRBJ2-5 TRBV11-2 ASSLVRGDGETQY
13 TRBJ1-5 TRBV6-1 ASTLARYSNQPQH
12 . TRBV6-5 ASSTRGQTNEQF
12 TRBJ2-7 TRBV5-1 ASSFGGGSYEQY